This TCR beta chain was captured in a study of blood T cell repertoires in COVID-19. Sequencing used immunoSEQ multiplex PCR; TCRdb keeps in-frame clones, though not all of them. This table holds some 300,000 clones, 86% found once. This clone was observed once. The origin of this receptor is a woman between 65 and 79 years old with COVID-19, enrolled during active disease. Material for sequencing was peripheral blood.

The CDR3 DNA reads as TGTGCCAGCAGCCAAGGAAAGCGGGGCGGCACAGATACGCAGTATTTT. Encoded protein: CASSQGKRGGTDTQYF. The chain employs TRBV3-1 (or the pseudogene TRBV3-2) and TRBJ2-3, with 7 bases identical to TRBD2. The germline V gene has CDR1 LGHDT and CDR2 YNNKEL (reference sequence). V lost 1 base and J lost 1; bases outside the gene matches: 5. The CDR3 runs to 16 residues.